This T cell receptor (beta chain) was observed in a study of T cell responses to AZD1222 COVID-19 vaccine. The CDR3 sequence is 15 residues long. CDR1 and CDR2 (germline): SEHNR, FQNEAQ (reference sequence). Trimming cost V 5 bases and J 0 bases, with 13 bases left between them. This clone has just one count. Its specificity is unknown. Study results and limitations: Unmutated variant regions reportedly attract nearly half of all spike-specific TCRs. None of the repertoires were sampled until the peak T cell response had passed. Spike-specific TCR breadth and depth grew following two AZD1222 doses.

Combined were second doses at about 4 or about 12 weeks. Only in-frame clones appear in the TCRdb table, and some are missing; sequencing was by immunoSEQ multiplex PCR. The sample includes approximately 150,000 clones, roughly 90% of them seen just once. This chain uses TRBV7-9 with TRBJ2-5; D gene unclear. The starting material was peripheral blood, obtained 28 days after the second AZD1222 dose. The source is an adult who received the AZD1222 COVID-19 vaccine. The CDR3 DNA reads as TGTGCCAGCAGCCCCCATTTCAGTAACCAAGAGACCCAGTACTTC. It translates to CASSPHFSNQETQYF.